The T cell receptor (beta chain) under discussion was sequenced for a study of blood T cell repertoires in COVID-19. As for the study in general: PBMCs, B-cell-depleted T cells, or T cells were the source of the cDNA or gDNA that made up the material.

Seattle enrolled patients during active infection and tracked them longitudinally. TCRdb keeps only in-frame clones here, not all; method: immunoSEQ multiplex PCR. The sample includes around 260,000 clones, 65% to 85% of them seen just once. Sequenced sample: peripheral blood. The source is a person in their 70s with COVID-19, enrolled during active disease.

The CDR3 spells CASSQVDGREDTQYF. The CDR3 DNA is TGCGCCAGCAGCCAAGTCGACGGAAGGGAGGATACGCAGTATTTT. The chain is built from TRBV4-3 and TRBJ2-3, with D perhaps TRBD2 (5 bases). The V end lost 1 base, the J end lost 6 bases, and 14 bases lay between the germline ends. Per the germline V gene, CDR1 is LGHNA and CDR2 is YSLEER. The CDR3 is 15 amino acids.